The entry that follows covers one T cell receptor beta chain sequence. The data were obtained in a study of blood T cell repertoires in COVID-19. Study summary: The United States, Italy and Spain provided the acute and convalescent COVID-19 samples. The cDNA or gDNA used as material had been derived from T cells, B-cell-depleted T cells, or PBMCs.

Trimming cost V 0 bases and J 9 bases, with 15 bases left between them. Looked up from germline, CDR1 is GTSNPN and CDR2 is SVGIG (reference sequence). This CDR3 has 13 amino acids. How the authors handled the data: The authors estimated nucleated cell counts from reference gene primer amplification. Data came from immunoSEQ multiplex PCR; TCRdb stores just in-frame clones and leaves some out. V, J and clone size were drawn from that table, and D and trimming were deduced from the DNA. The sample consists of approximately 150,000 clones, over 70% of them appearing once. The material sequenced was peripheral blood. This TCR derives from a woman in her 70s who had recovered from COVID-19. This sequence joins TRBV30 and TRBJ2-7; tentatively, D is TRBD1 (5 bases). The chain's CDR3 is CAWSVGQGVRQYF. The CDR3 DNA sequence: TGTGCCTGGAGTGTCGGGCAGGGTGTTAGGCAGTACTTC.